The 3 T cell receptor beta chains listed next were all sequenced from one sample in a study of OX40 agonist ivuxolimab in advanced cancers. The library was generated by the immunoSEQ multiplex PCR assay. This is the immuneACCESS table as TCRdb keeps it, with only in-frame sequences that have V and J called. A part of the clones is gone; compared with another copy, unresolved V genes explain less than half, and the rest is unexplained. Recorded for this sample are about 68,000 clones; 90% to 95% of them occurred a single time. Around 0.33% of the sample rests with the top ten. The specimen was CD4+ or CD8+ T cells sorted from blood, collected in a trial of the OX40 agonist ivuxolimab. Every receptor here comes from an adult with an advanced solid tumor such as melanoma, head and neck, liver or kidney cancer.

V and J are TRBV2 and TRBJ2-5; a possible D gene is TRBD2 (5 bases). The J call may be faulty, since TRBJ2-7 better matches the DNA end. Germline V gene data show CDR1 as SNHLY and CDR2 as FYNNEI. There are 12 residues in the CDR3. CDR3 in DNA: TGTGCCAGCAGCCGAACTAGCTACGAGCAGTACTTC. This codes for CASSRTSYEQYF.

The rearrangement uses TRBV27 and TRBJ2-7; 9 bases map to TRBD1. Germline CDR1 and CDR2: MNHEY and SMNVEV (reference sequence). Germline trimming cut 5 bases from V and 7 bases from J; bases unmatched to any gene: 15. The CDR3 contains 16 residues. This chain's CDR3 is CASSRALPGQGKEQYF. CDR3 nucleotide sequence: TGTGCCAGCAGTCGCGCACTCCCGGGACAGGGAAAGGAGCAGTACTTC.

Only a few counts were recorded for this clone. J is TRBJ1-1 and V is TRBV29-1, with D possibly matching TRBD1 (5 bases). The CDR3 length is 13 residues. Germline CDR1 reads SQVTM; CDR2 reads ANQGSEA. Trimming took off 1 base at V and 1 base at J, with 7 bases between the two ends. In DNA, the CDR3 is TGCAGCGTTGAAGTAGGACAGAACACTGAAGCTTTCTTT. Protein sequence: CSVEVGQNTEAFF.